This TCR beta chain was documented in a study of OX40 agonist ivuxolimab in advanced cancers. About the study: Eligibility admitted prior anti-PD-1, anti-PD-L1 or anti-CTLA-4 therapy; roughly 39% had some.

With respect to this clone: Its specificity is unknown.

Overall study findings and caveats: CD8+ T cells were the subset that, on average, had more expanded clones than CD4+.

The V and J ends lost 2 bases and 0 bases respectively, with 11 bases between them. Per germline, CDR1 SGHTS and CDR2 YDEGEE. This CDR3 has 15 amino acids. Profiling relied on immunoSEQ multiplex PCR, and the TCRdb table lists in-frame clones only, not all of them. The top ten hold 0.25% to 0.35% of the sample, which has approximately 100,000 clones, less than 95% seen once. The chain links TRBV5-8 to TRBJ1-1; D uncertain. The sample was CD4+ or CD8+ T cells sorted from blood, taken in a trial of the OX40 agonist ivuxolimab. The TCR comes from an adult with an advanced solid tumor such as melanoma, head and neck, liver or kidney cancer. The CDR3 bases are TGTGCCAGCAGCTTTCGCACGATCATGAACACTGAAGCTTTCTTT. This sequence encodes CASSFRTIMNTEAFF. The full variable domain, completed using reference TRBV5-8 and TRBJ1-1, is EAGVTQSPTHLIKTRGQQATLRCSPISGHTSVYWYQQALGLGLQFLLWYDEGEERNRGNFPPRFSGRQFPNYSSELNVNALELEDSALYLCASSFRTIMNTEAFFGQGTRLTVV.